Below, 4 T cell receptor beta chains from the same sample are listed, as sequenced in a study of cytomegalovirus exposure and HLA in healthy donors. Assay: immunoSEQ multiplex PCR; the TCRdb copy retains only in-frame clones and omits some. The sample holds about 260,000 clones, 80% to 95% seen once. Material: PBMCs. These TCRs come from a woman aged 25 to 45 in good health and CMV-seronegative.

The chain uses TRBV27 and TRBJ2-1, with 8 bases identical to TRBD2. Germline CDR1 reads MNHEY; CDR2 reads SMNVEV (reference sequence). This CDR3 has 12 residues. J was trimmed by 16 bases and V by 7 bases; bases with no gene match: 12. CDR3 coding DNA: TGTGCCAGCACCTCCGCTAGCGGGCATTTCTTCTTC. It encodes CASTSASGHFFF.

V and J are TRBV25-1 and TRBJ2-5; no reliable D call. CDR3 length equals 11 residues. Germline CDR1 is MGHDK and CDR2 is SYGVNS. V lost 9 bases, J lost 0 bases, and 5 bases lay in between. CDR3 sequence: CASKYQETQYF. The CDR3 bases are TGTGCCAGTAAATACCAAGAGACCCAGTACTTC.

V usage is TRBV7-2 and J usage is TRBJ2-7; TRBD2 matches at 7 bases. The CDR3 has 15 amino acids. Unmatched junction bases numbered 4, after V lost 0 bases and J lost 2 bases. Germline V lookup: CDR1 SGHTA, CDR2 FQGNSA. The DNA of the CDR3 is TGTGCCAGCAGCTTAGCCCCCGGGACTACCTACGAGCAGTACTTC. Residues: CASSLAPGTTYEQYF.

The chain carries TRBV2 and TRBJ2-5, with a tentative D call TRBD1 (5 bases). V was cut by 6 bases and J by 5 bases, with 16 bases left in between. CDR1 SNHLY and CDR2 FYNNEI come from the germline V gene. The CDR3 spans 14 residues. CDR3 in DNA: TGTGCCAGCAGATCAACAGGAGTGGACGAGACCCAGTACTTC. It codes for CASRSTGVDETQYF.